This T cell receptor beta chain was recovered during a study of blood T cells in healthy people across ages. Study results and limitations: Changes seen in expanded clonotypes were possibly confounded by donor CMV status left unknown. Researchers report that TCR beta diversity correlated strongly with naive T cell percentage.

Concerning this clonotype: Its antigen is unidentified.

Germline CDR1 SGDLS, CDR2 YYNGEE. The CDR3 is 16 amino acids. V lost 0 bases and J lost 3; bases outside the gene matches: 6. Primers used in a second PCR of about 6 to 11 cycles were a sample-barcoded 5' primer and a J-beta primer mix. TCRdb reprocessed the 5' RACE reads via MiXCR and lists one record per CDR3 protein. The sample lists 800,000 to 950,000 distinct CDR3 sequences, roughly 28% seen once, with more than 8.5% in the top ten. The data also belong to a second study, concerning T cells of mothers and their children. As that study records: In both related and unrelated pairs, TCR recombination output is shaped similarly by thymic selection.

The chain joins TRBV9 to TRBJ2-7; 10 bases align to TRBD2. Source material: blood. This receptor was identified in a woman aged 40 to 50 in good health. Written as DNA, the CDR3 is TGTGCCAGCAGCGTAGAGGCTAGCGGGAGTCTCTACGAGCAGTACTTC. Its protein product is CASSVEASGSLYEQYF. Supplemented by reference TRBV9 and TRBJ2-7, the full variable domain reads DSGVTQTPKHLITATGQRVTLRCSPRSGDLSVYWYQQSLDQGLQFLIQYYNGEERAKGNILERFSAQQFPDLHSELNLSSLELGDSALYFCASSVEASGSLYEQYFGPGTRLTVT.